These T cell receptor beta chains were read from a single sample in a study of blood T cell repertoires in COVID-19. TCRdb's copy holds only in-frame clones and misses some; the assay was immunoSEQ multiplex PCR. The sample has around 280,000 clones, about 90% seen once; the top ten hold around 11%. The sample consisted of peripheral blood. Receptor source: a woman aged 25 to 39 with COVID-19, enrolled during active disease. The CDR3 runs from the conserved cysteine through the conserved F or W. The order of the fields is clone size, D gene, V gene, J gene, CDR3 DNA, CDR3 protein. A D gene is named only where the DNA matches it firmly. Clone size is stated in some rows and not others, as once, few, many or a class when expanded.

>-|-|TRBV30|TRBJ2-2
TGTGCCTGGAGTGTACTCGGGAGCACCGGGGAGCTGTTTTTT
CAWSVLGSTGELFF
>-|-|TRBV7-6|TRBJ2-7
TGTGCCAGCAGGAAACAGGACGGCTACGAGCAGTACTTC
CASRKQDGYEQYF
>-|-|TRBV7-9|TRBJ2-1
TGTGCCAGCAGCGTCCAGGGCGATGAGCAGTTCTTC
CASSVQGDEQFF
>-|-|TRBV28|TRBJ1-5
TGTGCCAGCACCCTAGGGGGTTATCAGCCCCAGCATTTT
CASTLGGYQPQHF
>-|TRBD2|TRBV19|TRBJ2-1
TGTGCCAGTAGTCTCACTAGCGGGAGAGTAGTTGAGCAGTTCTTC
CASSLTSGRVVEQFF
>-|TRBD1|TRBV19|TRBJ2-7
TGTGCCACCGGGACAGGGTCCTACGAGCAGTACTTC
CATGTGSYEQYF
>-|TRBD1|TRBV10-1|TRBJ2-2
TGCGCCAGCAGCCCAGGGGGCTCCGGGGAGCTGTTTTTT
CASSPGGSGELFF
>-|-|TRBV2|TRBJ2-3
TGTGCCAGCAGTGTGGTAGAAACAGATACGCAGTATTTT
CASSVVETDTQYF
>-|TRBD2|TRBV7-6|TRBJ2-1
TGTGCCAGCAGTCTAGGCTCTAGCGGGAGTCGTAGTGAGCAGTTCTTC
CASSLGSSGSRSEQFF
>-|-|TRBV6-5|TRBJ2-7
TGTGCCAGCAGTTACTCCGGGGTAAGGCTCTACGAGCAGTACTTC
CASSYSGVRLYEQYF
>-|TRBD1|TRBV29-1|TRBJ1-3
TGCAGCGTTTCAGGGGGCGCGGGAAACACCATATATTTT
CSVSGGAGNTIYF
>-|-|TRBV29-1|TRBJ1-1
TGCAGCGTTGAAGAAATCGGGAGCACTGAAGCTTTCTTT
CSVEEIGSTEAFF
>-|-|TRBV10-2|TRBJ2-7
TGCGCCAGCAGTGAGAACTCGTACGAGCAGTACTTC
CASSENSYEQYF
>-|-|TRBV25-1|TRBJ1-1
TGTGCCAGCAGGAGGGCAGGGACTGTCAGCACTGAAGCTTTCTTT
CASRRAGTVSTEAFF
>-|TRBD2|TRBV6-4|TRBJ2-1
TGTGCCAGCAGTGACTCCCAGCGGGAGGGCCGGAATGAGCAGTTCTTC
CASSDSQREGRNEQFF
>-|TRBD2|TRBV29-1|TRBJ2-5
TGCAGCGTTGTACTAGCGGGAATCGAGACCCAGTACTTC
CSVVLAGIETQYF
>-|-|TRBV5-1|TRBJ2-3
TGCGCCAGCAAGGTTTTTGCGGGATCAGATACGCAGTATTTT
CASKVFAGSDTQYF
>-|-|TRBV27|TRBJ1-6
TGTGCCAGCAGTTTATTTCCATTCAGTGCTAGCTCCTATAATTCACCCCTCCACTTT
CASSLFPFSASSYNSPLHF
>once|TRBD2|TRBV5-1|TRBJ2-3
TGCGCCAGCAGCTCGGACGGGGCTAGCGGGAGCACAGATACGCAGTATTTT
CASSSDGASGSTDTQYF
>-|TRBD1|TRBV2|TRBJ1-2
TGTGCCAGCGTTCCCGGGACAGTCTATGGCTACACCTTC
CASVPGTVYGYTF
>-|TRBD1|TRBV6-4|TRBJ2-2
TGTGCCAGCAGTCCACGGACAGGGGGTACCGGGGAGCTGTTTTTT
CASSPRTGGTGELFF
>-|-|TRBV4-1|TRBJ1-4
TGCGCCAGCAGCCTCCCAAGGGGGGGTGAAAAACTGTTTTTT
CASSLPRGGEKLFF
>-|TRBD2|TRBV6-6|TRBJ2-2
TGTGCCAGCAGTCGGCCGGGACTAGCTAAGGACACCGGGGAGCTGTTTTTT
CASSRPGLAKDTGELFF
>once|-|TRBV9|TRBJ2-3
TGTGCCAGCAGCCCAGGTAGAGATACGCAGTATTTT
CASSPGRDTQYF
>-|-|TRBV6-5|TRBJ1-5
TGTGCCAGCAGTTACCCCCTTGCTGAGGGCAATCAGCCCCAGCATTTT
CASSYPLAEGNQPQHF
>-|-|TRBV9|TRBJ2-1
TGTGCCAGCAGCTACAAGGGGGAGGGAAGATACAATGAGCAGTTCTTC
CASSYKGEGRYNEQFF
>-|-|TRBV18|TRBJ1-1
TGTGCCAGCACGCCGGGTCTAAACACTGAAGCTTTCTTT
CASTPGLNTEAFF
>-|-|TRBV4-1|TRBJ2-5
TGCGCCAGCAGCCAAGTTGGCAGGGCTTTGAGGGAGACCCAGTACTTC
CASSQVGRALRETQYF
>-|TRBD1|TRBV25-1|TRBJ1-1
TGTGCCAGCAGTGAACAGGGGGCCATGAACACTGAAGCTTTCTTT
CASSEQGAMNTEAFF
>-|TRBD2|TRBV29-1|TRBJ2-7
TGCAGCTTCCTAGCTAGCGGGAGGGGAAGGGAGCAGTACTTC
CSFLASGRGREQYF
>-|-|TRBV19|TRBJ1-2
TGTGCCAGTAGTATTGTTCTGGGCAGGGAGGTCTATGGCTACACCTTC
CASSIVLGREVYGYTF
>-|TRBD1|TRBV7-2|TRBJ1-3
TGTGCCAGCAGCTCCGGGACAGGGGGTTTGTTTGGAAACACCATATATTTT
CASSSGTGGLFGNTIYF
>once|-|TRBV7-9|TRBJ2-1
TGTGCCAGCAGCTTAGGTACGGACTGGAACAATGAGCAGTTCTTC
CASSLGTDWNNEQFF
>-|TRBD1|TRBV2|TRBJ1-2
TGTGCCAGCAAAGGACAGGGACGAGGCTACACCTTC
CASKGQGRGYTF
>-|-|TRBV6-6|TRBJ2-1
TGTGCCAGCAGTTACTCCCCCACTTACAATGAGCAGTTCTTC
CASSYSPTYNEQFF
>-|TRBD1|TRBV11-2|TRBJ1-4
TGTGCCAGCAGCTTAACCAGGGGGCATGAAAAACTGTTTTTT
CASSLTRGHEKLFF
>-|-|TRBV21-1|TRBJ1-2
TGTGCCAGCAGCACGCCAAAGGGCGGGATAGCCGGCTATGGCTACACCTTC
CASSTPKGGIAGYGYTF
>once|-|TRBV28|TRBJ1-2
TGTGCCAGCAGTTCAACAGCCCCCTATGGCTACACCTTC
CASSSTAPYGYTF
>-|TRBD1|TRBV5-8|TRBJ1-1
TGTGCCAGCAGAGGACGGACAGGGTACACTGAAGCTTTCTTT
CASRGRTGYTEAFF
>-|TRBD2|TRBV19|TRBJ2-1
TGTGCCAGTAGTCCTCCCGGGACTAGCGGCTACAATGAGCAGTTCTTC
CASSPPGTSGYNEQFF
>-|TRBD2|TRBV5-1|TRBJ2-1
TGCGCCAGCAGCTTGGGGCCGGGGGGACGGTTCAATGAGCAGTTCTTC
CASSLGPGGRFNEQFF
>once|-|TRBV28|TRBJ1-1
TGTGCCAGCAGCCGGGACATAGGGCATGAAGCTTTCTTT
CASSRDIGHEAFF
>-|-|TRBV7-3|TRBJ2-3
TGTGCCAGCAGCCAAGTAACCGGTACGCAGTATTTT
CASSQVTGTQYF
>-|TRBD1|TRBV11-2|TRBJ2-6
TGTGCCAGCCGGGACAGGGCCAACTCTGGGGCCAACGTCCTGACTTTC
CASRDRANSGANVLTF
>-|-|TRBV30|TRBJ2-2
TGTGCCTGGGACACCTTACTCAGGGGTACCGGGGAGCTGTTTTTT
CAWDTLLRGTGELFF
>-|TRBD1|TRBV6-5|TRBJ2-2
TGTGCCAGCAGACGAACAGGGGCCGGGGAGCTGTTTTTT
CASRRTGAGELFF
>-|-|TRBV29-1|TRBJ1-5
TGCAGCGTGGGGGCAGGGGGCAATCAGCCCCAGCATTTT
CSVGAGGNQPQHF
>-|TRBD1|TRBV9|TRBJ1-2
TGTGCCAGCAGCGTAGCCCGGACAGGGGTTGGCTACACCTTC
CASSVARTGVGYTF
>-|TRBD1|TRBV9|TRBJ1-2
TGTGCCAGCAGCGTGCAGGGACAGGGTGGATACGGCTACACCTTC
CASSVQGQGGYGYTF
>-|-|TRBV30|TRBJ1-5
TGTGCCTGGAGTCCTCACCCTGGCCAGCCCCAGCATTTT
CAWSPHPGQPQHF
>-|TRBD1|TRBV23-1|TRBJ2-5
TGCGCCAGCATTGCCAGGGGGTGTGGGGCCCAGTACTTC
CASIARGCGAQYF